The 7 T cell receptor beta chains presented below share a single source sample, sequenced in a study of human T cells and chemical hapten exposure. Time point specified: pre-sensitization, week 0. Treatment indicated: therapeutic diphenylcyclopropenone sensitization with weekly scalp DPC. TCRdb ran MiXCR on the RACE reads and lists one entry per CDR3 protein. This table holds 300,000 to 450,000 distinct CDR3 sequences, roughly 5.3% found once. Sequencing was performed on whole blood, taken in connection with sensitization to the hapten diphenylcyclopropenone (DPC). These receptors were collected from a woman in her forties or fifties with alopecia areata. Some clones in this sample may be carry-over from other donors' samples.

CDR3 DNA sequence: TGTGCCAGCAAGTTGGGGGTGATGAGCAATCAGCCCCAGCATTTT. Translating gives CASKLGVMSNQPQHF. The J gene is TRBJ1-5, the V gene TRBV6-2 or TRBV6-3, with D maybe TRBD1 (5 bases). V was clipped by 7 bases and J by 1 base, with 14 bases between them. CDR1 MNHEY and CDR2 SVGEGT come from the germline V gene. The CDR3 length is 15 residues.

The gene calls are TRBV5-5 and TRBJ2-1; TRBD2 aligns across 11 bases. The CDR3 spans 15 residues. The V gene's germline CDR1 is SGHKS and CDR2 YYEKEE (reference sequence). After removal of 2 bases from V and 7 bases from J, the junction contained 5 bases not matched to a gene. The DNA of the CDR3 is TGTGCCAGCAGCTTCGGTAGCGGGAGGGGGAATGAGCAGTTCTTC. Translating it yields CASSFGSGRGNEQFF. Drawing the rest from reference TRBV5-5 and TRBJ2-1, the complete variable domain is DAGVTQSPTHLIKTRGQQVTLRCSPISGHKSVSWYQQVLGQGPQFIFQYYEKEERGRGNFPDRFSARQFPNYSSELNVNALLLGDSALYLCASSFGSGRGNEQFFGPGTRLTVL.

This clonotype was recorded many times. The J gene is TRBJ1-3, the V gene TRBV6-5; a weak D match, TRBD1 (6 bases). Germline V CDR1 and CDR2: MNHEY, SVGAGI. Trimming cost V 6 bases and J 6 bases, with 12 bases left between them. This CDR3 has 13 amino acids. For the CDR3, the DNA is TGTGCCAGCAGAGGGGGGGGTTTAAACACCATATATTTT. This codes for CASRGGGLNTIYF.

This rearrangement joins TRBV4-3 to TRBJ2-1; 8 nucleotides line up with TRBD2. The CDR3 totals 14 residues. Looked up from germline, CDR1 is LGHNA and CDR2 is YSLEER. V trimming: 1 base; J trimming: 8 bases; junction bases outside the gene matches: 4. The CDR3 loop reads CASSQGGLGDEQFF. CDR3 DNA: TGCGCCAGCAGCCAAGGGGGACTAGGCGATGAGCAGTTCTTC.

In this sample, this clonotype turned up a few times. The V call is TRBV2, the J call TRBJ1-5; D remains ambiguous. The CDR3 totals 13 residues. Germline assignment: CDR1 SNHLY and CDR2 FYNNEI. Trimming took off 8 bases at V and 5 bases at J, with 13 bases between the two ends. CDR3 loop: CASGVSADQPQHF. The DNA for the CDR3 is TGTGCCAGCGGCGTTTCTGCGGATCAGCCCCAGCATTTT. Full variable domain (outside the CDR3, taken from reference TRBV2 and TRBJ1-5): EPEVTQTPSHQVTQMGQEVILRCVPISNHLYFYWYRQILGQKVEFLVSFYNNEISEKSEIFDDQFSVERPDGSNFTLKIRSTKLEDSAMYFCASGVSADQPQHFGDGTRLSIL.

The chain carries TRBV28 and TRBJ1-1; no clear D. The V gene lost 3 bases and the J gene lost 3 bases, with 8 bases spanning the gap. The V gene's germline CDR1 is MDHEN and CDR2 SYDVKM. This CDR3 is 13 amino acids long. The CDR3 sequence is CASSLDGHTEAFF. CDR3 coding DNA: TGTGCCAGCAGTTTGGACGGACACACTGAAGCTTTCTTT.

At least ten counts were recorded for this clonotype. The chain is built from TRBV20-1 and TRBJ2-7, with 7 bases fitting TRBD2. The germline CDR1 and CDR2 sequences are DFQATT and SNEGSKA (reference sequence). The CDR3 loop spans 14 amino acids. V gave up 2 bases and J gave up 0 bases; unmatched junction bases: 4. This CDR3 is CSARRGDYSYEQYF. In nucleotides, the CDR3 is TGCAGTGCTAGACGCGGGGACTACTCCTACGAGCAGTACTTC.